This T cell receptor (beta chain) is from a study of molecular identifiers for immune sequencing clone quantification. TCRdb redid the calling of the PCR reads with MiXCR, one entry per CDR3 protein. The sample lists about 97,000 distinct CDR3 sequences; 30% to 35% were seen once. The clonotype comes from a human donor in good health. Some libraries in this study had Jurkat cell RNA spiked in. Sample: naive CD8+ T cells from blood, with Jurkat cell RNA spiked in. Noted subset: FACS-sorted CD8+CD4-CCR7+CD45RA+ naive T cells.

As DNA, the CDR3 is TGTGCCAGCAGCTCCCCTATTGGGAGCAAAACTAATGAAAAACTGTTTTTT. Protein sequence: CASSSPIGSKTNEKLFF. The J gene is TRBJ1-4, the V gene TRBV7-6; no clear D. This CDR3 is built from 17 residues. V lost 4 bases and J lost 1, with 16 bases in between. Looked up from germline, CDR1 is SGHVS and CDR2 is FNYEAQ.